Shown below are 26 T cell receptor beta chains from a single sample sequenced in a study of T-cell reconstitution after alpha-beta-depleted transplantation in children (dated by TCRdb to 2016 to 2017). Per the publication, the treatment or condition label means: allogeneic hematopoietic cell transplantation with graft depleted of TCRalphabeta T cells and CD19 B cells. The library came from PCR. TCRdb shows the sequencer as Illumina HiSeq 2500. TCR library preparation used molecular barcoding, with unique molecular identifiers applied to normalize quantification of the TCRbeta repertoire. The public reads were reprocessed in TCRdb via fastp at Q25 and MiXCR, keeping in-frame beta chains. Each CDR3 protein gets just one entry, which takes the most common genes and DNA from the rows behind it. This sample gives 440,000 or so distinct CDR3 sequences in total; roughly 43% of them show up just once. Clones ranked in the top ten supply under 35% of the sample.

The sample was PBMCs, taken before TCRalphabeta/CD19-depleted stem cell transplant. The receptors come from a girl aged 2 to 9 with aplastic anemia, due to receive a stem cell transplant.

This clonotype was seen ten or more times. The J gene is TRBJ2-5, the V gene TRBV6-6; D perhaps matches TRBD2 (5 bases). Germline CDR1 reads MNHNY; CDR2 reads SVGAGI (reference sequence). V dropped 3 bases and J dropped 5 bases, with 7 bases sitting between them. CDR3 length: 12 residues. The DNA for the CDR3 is TGTGCCAGCAGTTATAGCGTGGAGACCCAGTACTTC. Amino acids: CASSYSVETQYF.

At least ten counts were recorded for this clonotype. CDR3 DNA sequence: TGTGCCAGCAGCCCATTAGGGGCAGGGATGAACACTGAAGCTTTCTTT. Translating gives CASSPLGAGMNTEAFF. The chain employs TRBV11-1 and TRBJ1-1, with D possibly matching TRBD1 (5 bases). The V gene's germline CDR1 is SGHAT and CDR2 FQDESV (reference sequence). Trimming shortened V by 5 bases and J by 0 bases, and 16 bases separated the two germline ends. The CDR3 loop spans 16 amino acids.

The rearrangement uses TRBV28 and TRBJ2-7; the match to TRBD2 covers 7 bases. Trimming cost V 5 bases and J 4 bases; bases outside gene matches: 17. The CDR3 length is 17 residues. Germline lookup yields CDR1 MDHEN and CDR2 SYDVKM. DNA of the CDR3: TGTGCCAGCAGTGCCCTCCTTCCGGGAGGTCCCCAATACGAGCAGTACTTC. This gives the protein CASSALLPGGPQYEQYF.

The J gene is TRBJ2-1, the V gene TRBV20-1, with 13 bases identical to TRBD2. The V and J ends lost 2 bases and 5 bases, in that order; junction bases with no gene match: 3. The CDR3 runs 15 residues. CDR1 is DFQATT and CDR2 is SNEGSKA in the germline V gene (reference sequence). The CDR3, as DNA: TGCAGTGCTAGATTAGGACTAGCGGGGGACAATGAGCAGTTCTTC. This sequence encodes CSARLGLAGDNEQFF.

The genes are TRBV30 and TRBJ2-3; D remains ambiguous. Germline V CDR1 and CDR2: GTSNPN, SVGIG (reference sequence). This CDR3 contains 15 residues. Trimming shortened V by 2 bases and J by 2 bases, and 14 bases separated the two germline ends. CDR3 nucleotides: TGTGCCTGGAGTCCCACCACTTCCTTCACAGATACGCAGTATTTT. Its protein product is CAWSPTTSFTDTQYF.

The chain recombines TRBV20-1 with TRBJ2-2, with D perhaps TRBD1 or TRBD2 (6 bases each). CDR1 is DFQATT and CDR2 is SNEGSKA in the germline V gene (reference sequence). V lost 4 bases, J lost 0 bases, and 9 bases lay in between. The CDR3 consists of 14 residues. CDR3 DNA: TGCAGTGCTAAGGAGGGGGCGAACACCGGGGAGCTGTTTTTT. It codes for CSAKEGANTGELFF.

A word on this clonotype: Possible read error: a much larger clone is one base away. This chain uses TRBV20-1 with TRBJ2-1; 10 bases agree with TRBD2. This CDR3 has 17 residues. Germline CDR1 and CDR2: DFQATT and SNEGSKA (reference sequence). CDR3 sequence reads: CSANLFRTSGFYNDQFF. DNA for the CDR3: TGCAGTGCTAATCTCTTTAGGACTAGCGGATTTTACAATGACCAGTTCTTC.

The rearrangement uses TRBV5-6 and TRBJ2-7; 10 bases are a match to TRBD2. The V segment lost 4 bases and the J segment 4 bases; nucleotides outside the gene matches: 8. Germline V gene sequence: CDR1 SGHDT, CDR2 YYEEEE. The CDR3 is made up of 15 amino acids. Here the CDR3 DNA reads TGTGCCAGCAGCCGTCCAGGACTAGCGGTTTACGAGCAGTACTTC. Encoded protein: CASSRPGLAVYEQYF.

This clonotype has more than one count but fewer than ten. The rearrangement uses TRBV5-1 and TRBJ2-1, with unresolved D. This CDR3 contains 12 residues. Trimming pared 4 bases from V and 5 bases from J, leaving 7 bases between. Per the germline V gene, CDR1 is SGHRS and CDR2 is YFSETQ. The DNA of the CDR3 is TGCGCCAGCAGCCCTAATGACAATGAGCAGTTCTTC. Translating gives CASSPNDNEQFF.

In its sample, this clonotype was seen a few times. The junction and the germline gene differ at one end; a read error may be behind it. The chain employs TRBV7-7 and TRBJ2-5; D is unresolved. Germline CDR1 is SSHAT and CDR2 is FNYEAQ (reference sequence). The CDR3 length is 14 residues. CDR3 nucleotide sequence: TGTGCTAGCAGCTTATTCGGTCTCGGAGAGACCCAGTACTTC. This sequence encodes CASSLFGLGETQYF.

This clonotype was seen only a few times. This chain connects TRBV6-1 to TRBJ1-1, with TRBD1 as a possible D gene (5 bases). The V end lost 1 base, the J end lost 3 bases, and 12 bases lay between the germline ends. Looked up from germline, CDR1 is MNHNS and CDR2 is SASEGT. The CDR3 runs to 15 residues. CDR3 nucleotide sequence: TGTGCCAGCAGTGAAGTTACAGGAGGGGACACTGAAGCTTTCTTT. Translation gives CASSEVTGGDTEAFF.

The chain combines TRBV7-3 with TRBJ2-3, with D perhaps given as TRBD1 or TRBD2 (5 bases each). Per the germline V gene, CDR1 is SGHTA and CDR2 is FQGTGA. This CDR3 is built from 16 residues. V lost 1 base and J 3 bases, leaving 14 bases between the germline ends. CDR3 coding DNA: TGTGCCAGCAGCTTAATCCCCCAGGGAGCGACAGATACGCAGTATTTT. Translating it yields CASSLIPQGATDTQYF.

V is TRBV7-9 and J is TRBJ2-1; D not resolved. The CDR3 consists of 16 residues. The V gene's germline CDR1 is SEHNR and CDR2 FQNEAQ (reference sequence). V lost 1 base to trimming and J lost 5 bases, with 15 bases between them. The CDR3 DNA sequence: TGTGCCAGCAGCTTAGGAGGCAGCAACACCCACAATGAGCAGTTCTTC. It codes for CASSLGGSNTHNEQFF.

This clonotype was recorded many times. CDR3 coding DNA: TGCAGCGTTAGGATGGTGGGCGGGGGGTTCAGGCCCGGGGAGCTGTTTTTT. This translates into CSVRMVGGGFRPGELFF. This rearrangement joins TRBV29-1 to TRBJ2-2, with TRBD2 identical over 8 bases. The V gene's germline CDR1 is SQVTM and CDR2 ANQGSEA. The CDR3 sequence is 17 residues long. V was clipped by 5 bases and J by 6 bases; unmatched bases: 17.

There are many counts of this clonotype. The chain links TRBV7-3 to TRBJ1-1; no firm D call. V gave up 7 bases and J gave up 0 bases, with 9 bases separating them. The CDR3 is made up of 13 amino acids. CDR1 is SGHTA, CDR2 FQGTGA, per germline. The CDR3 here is CASKDGMNTEAFF. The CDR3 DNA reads TGTGCCAGCAAGGACGGTATGAACACTGAAGCTTTCTTT.

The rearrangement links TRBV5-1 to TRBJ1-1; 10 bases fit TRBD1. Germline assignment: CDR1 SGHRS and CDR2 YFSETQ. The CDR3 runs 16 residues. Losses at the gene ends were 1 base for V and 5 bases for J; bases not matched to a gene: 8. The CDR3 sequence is CASSLLWTGGGTEAFF. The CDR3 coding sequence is TGCGCCAGCAGCTTGTTGTGGACAGGGGGAGGTACTGAAGCTTTCTTT.

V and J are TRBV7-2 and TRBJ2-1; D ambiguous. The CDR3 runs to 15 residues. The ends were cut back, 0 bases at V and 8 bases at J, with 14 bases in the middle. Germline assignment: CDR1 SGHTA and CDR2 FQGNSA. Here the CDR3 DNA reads TGTGCCAGCAGCTTAGCGCCCGATGGTGGGCATGAGCAGTTCTTC. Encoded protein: CASSLAPDGGHEQFF. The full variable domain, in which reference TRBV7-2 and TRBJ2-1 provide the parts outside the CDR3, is GAGVSQSPSNKVTEKGKDVELRCDPISGHTALYWYRQSLGQGLEFLIYFQGNSAPDKSGLPSDRFSAERTGGSVSTLTIQRTQQEDSAVYLCASSLAPDGGHEQFFGPGTRLTVL.

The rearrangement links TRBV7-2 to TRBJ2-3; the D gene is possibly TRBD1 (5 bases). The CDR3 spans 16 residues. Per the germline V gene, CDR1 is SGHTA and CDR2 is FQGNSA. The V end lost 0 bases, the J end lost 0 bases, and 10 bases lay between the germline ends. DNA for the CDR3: TGTGCCAGCAGCTTAGCACAGGTACTTAGCACAGATACGCAGTATTTT. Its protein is CASSLAQVLSTDTQYF.

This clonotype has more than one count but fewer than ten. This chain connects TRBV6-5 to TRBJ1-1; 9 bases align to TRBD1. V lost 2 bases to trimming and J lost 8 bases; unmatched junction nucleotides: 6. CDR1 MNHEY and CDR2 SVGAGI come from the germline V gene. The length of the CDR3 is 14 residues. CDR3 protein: CASSYGGQGGEAFF. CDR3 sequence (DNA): TGTGCCAGCAGTTACGGGGGACAGGGTGGCGAAGCTTTCTTT.

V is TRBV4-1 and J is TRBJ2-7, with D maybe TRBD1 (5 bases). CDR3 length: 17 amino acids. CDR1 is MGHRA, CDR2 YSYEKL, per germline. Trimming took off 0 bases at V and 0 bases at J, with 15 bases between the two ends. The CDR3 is CASSQDGAEKGSYEQYF. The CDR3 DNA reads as TGCGCCAGCAGCCAAGATGGGGCGGAGAAAGGCTCCTACGAGCAGTACTTC.

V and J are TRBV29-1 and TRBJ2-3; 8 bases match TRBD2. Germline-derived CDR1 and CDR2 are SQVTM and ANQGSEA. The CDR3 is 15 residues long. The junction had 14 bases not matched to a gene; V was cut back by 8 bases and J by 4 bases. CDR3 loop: CSLSPGGGPPDTQYF. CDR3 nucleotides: TGCAGCCTTTCTCCCGGCGGGGGGCCCCCAGATACGCAGTATTTT.

CDR3 bases: TGTGCCAGCAGTTGGGGGACAGGGGCGCCCTACGAGCAGTACTTC. It is translated as CASSWGTGAPYEQYF. This chain connects TRBV6-5 to TRBJ2-7; 10 bases fit TRBD1. The length of the CDR3 is 15 residues. V dropped 4 bases and J dropped 2; count of bases not matched to a gene: 5. CDR1 and CDR2 (germline): MNHEY, SVGAGI.

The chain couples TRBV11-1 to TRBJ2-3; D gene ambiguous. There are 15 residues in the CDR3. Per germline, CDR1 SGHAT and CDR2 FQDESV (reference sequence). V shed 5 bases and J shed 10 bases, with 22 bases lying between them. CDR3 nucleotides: TGTGCCAGCAGCGACGAGACTTTTCAGGCCTTGGCGCAGTATTTT. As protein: CASSDETFQALAQYF.

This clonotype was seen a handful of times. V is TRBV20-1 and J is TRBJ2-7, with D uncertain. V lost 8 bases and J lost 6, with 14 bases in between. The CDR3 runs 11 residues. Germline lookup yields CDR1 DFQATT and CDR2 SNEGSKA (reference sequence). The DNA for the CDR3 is TGCAGTCCATTATTTGATTCCGAGCAGTACTTC. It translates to CSPLFDSEQYF.

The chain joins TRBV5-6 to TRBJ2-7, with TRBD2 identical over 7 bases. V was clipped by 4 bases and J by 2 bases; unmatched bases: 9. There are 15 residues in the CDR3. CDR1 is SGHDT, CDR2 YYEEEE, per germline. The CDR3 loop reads CASSSTSDLPYEQYF. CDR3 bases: TGTGCCAGCAGCAGCACTAGCGACCTACCCTACGAGCAGTACTTC.

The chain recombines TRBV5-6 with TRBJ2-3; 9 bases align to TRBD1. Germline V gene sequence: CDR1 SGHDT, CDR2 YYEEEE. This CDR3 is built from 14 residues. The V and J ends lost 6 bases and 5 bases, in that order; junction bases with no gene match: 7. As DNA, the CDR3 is TGTGCCAGCACCCGACAGGGGGGAATAGATACGCAGTATTTT. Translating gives CASTRQGGIDTQYF.